These T cell receptor beta chains were read from a single sample in a study of blood T cells in healthy people across ages. MiXCR, run by TCRdb on the 5' RACE reads, gives a single entry per CDR3 protein. This table holds around 800,000 distinct CDR3 sequences, about 55% found once. Sequenced material: blood. The receptors were sampled from a man older than 75 in good health. Each CDR3 is given with its conserved first and last residue. The order of the fields is D gene, V gene, clone size, CDR3 protein. A D gene is named only where the DNA matches it firmly. A clone size is listed for some rows: how often the clone was seen (once, few, many), or a class if it is expanded.

NA	TRBV18	NA	CASSRDLATTDTQYF
NA	TRBV29-1	NA	CSVEAGWWTEAFF
TRBD2	TRBV6-5	NA	CASRRTSGGLAAQYF
NA	TRBV12-3/TRBV12-4	NA	CASNPTGTQNYGYTF
NA	TRBV27	many	CASSRDTYEQYF
TRBD2	TRBV6-2/TRBV6-3	few	CASSDAGTSGDYEQYF
TRBD2	TRBV25-1	NA	CASQRGSTDTQYF
TRBD2	TRBV20-1	few	CSAALLAGNTDTQYF
NA	TRBV6-1	NA	CASSEAKGRLGYF
NA	TRBV29-1	few	CSVGPDYGYTF
TRBD2	TRBV20-1	NA	CSAPGLAGTDTQYF
NA	TRBV15	NA	CATSRDPRVEQYF